This T cell receptor (beta chain) was documented in a study of blood T cell repertoires in COVID-19. This table comes from immunoSEQ multiplex PCR, and its TCRdb copy is limited to in-frame clones, with some not included. The sample contains approximately 270,000 clones, roughly nine tenths of which appear only once. The CDR3 is made up of 14 amino acids. Trimming removed 8 bases from V and 9 bases from J; junction bases left unmatched: 15. In germline, CDR1 is MNHEY, CDR2 SVGAGI. The chain has TRBV6-5 and TRBJ1-2; 7 bases map to TRBD1. Sequencing was carried out using PBMCs or T cells enriched from blood (not recorded which). The receptor's source is a human donor in a cohort exposed to, infected with or recovered from COVID-19 (not recorded which). The donor label of this sample is uncertain. CDR3 in amino acids: CASSYPRTGRSYTF. CDR3 coding DNA: TGTGCCAGCTCTTACCCTCGGACAGGTAGAAGCTACACCTTC.